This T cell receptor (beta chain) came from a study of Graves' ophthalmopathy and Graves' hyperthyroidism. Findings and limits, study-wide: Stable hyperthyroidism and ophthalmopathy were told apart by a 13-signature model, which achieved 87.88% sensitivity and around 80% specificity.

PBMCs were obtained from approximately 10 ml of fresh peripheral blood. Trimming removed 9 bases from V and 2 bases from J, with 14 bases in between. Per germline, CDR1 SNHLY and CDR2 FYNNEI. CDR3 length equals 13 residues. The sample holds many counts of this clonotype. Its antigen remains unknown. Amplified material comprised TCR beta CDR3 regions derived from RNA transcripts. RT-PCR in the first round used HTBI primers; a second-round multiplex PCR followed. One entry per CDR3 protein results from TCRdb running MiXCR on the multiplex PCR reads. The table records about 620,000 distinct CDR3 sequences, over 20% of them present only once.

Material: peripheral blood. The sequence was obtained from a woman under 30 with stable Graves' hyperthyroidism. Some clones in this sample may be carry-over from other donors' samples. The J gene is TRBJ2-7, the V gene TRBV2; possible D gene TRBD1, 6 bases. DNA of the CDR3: TGTGCCAGTCTACAGGGAGTTACCTACGAGCAGTACTTC. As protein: CASLQGVTYEQYF.